Listed here are 24 T cell receptor beta chains from one sample, sequenced in a study of T cell responses to AZD1222 COVID-19 vaccine. TCRdb keeps only in-frame clones here, not all; method: immunoSEQ multiplex PCR. The sample lists just under 85,000 clones; around 85% were seen once. Sequenced here: peripheral blood, sampled on day 0 of AZD1222 vaccination. The receptors were gathered from an adult in good health.

V and J are TRBV25-1 and TRBJ2-7, with 7 bases aligning to TRBD1. Looked up from germline, CDR1 is MGHDK and CDR2 is SYGVNS. This CDR3 has 16 amino acids. V lost 6 bases, J lost 4 bases, and 15 bases stayed unmatched. The CDR3 nucleotides read TGTGCCAGCAGCCGCTCCTCAGGGGGACAGCAATACGAGCAGTACTTC. It specifies CASSRSSGGQQYEQYF.

The V call is TRBV9, the J call TRBJ1-4; D is uncertain. Germline loops: CDR1 SGDLS, CDR2 YYNGEE. The CDR3 consists of 14 residues. The V end lost 0 bases, the J end lost 7 bases, and 10 bases lay between the germline ends. This CDR3 is CASSVGPTSEKLFF. The CDR3 nucleotides read TGTGCCAGCAGCGTAGGCCCCACAAGTGAAAAACTGTTTTTT. The complete variable domain, with remaining parts taken from reference TRBV9 and TRBJ1-4, reads DSGVTQTPKHLITATGQRVTLRCSPRSGDLSVYWYQQSLDQGLQFLIQYYNGEERAKGNILERFSAQQFPDLHSELNLSSLELGDSALYFCASSVGPTSEKLFFGSGTQLSVL.

V is TRBV9 and J is TRBJ1-3; maybe TRBD1 (6 bases). This CDR3 is built from 16 residues. Germline CDR1 is SGDLS and CDR2 is YYNGEE. V lost 0 bases, J lost 7 bases, and 17 bases lay in between. CDR3 DNA: TGTGCCAGCAGCGTAGTTGCCGGAGTTGGGGGCAACACCATATATTTT. This codes for CASSVVAGVGGNTIYF.

The chain recombines TRBV28 with TRBJ1-1, with 9 bases matching TRBD1. Germline V gene sequence: CDR1 MDHEN, CDR2 SYDVKM. The V and J ends lost 3 bases and 10 bases, in that order; junction bases with no gene match: 12. CDR3 length equals 15 residues. The CDR3 bases are TGTGCCAGCAGTTTCAAAACGGGACAGGGAATTCGAGCTTTCTTT. It encodes CASSFKTGQGIRAFF.

The chain combines TRBV10-3 with TRBJ1-1, with a weak D call TRBD1 (5 bases). This CDR3 region has 15 residues. Trimming took off 7 bases at V and 0 bases at J, with 15 bases between the two ends. Germline CDR1 reads ENHRY; CDR2 reads SYGVKD. CDR3 protein: CAITSGTPMNTEAFF. The CDR3 coding sequence is TGTGCCATCACCTCCGGGACCCCCATGAACACTGAAGCTTTCTTT.

This rearrangement joins TRBV7-2 to TRBJ1-6; no firm D call. This CDR3 is 12 amino acids long. The germline V and J ends were trimmed by 1 base and 10 bases, with 5 bases remaining between them. Germline V CDR1 and CDR2: SGHTA, FQGNSA. The CDR3 bases are TGTGCCAGCAGCTTAGTCGCATCACCCCTCCACTTT. Translated: CASSLVASPLHF.

This clone showed up just a few times. V gene TRBV6-5 combines with J gene TRBJ1-5, with 7 bases fitting TRBD1. This CDR3 is 14 amino acids long. V was clipped by 4 bases and J by 4 bases; unmatched bases: 4. The germline CDR1 and CDR2 sequences are MNHEY and SVGAGI. CDR3 loop: CASSSDRMNQPQHF. CDR3 DNA sequence: TGTGCCAGCAGTTCGGACAGGATGAATCAGCCCCAGCATTTT.

This clone appeared a single time. This sequence joins TRBV28 and TRBJ2-7; TRBD1 agrees at 8 bases. Trimming took 6 bases from V and 0 from J; bases not matched to a gene: 1. This CDR3 spans 13 amino acids. Germline-derived CDR1 and CDR2 are MDHEN and SYDVKM. CDR3 in amino acids: CASRTGVSYEQYF. The CDR3, as DNA: TGTGCCAGCAGGACAGGGGTCTCCTACGAGCAGTACTTC.

This chain links TRBV3-1 (or the pseudogene TRBV3-2) with TRBJ1-1; D remains ambiguous. Looked up from germline, CDR1 is LGHDT and CDR2 is YNNKEL (reference sequence). V lost 2 bases, J lost 7 bases, and 5 bases lay in between. CDR3 size: 11 residues. In DNA form, the CDR3 reads TGTGCCAGCAGCCAACGTAGTGAAGCTTTCTTT. This encodes CASSQRSEAFF.

The sample holds one count of this clone. The chain links TRBV2 to TRBJ1-5; 7 bases match TRBD1. The length of the CDR3 is 14 residues. Germline assignment: CDR1 SNHLY and CDR2 FYNNEI. Germline trimming cut 6 bases from V and 5 bases from J; bases unmatched to any gene: 7. CDR3 sequence reads: CASSNDREDQPQHF. DNA of the CDR3: TGTGCCAGCAGCAACGACAGGGAAGATCAGCCCCAGCATTTT.

The chain couples TRBV2 to TRBJ2-5, with 7 bases that match TRBD1. With 2 bases clipped from V and 2 bases from J, the junction kept 11 bases outside the gene matches. This CDR3 has 17 residues. Per the germline V gene, CDR1 is SNHLY and CDR2 is FYNNEI. CDR3 in DNA: TGTGCCAGCAGTGAAAGTCGGTACAGGGGACCGCAAGAGACCCAGTACTTC. Translation: CASSESRYRGPQETQYF.

This chain links TRBV18 with TRBJ2-7, with 7 positions matching TRBD2. The V and J ends lost 5 bases and 6 bases, in that order; junction bases with no gene match: 7. This CDR3 region has 13 residues. CDR1 and CDR2 from the germline V gene are KGHSH and LQKENI. CDR3 sequence reads: CASSGEGLSEQYF. The DNA of the CDR3 is TGTGCCAGCTCAGGGGAGGGGCTGAGCGAGCAGTACTTC. Combining the CDR3 with reference TRBV18 and TRBJ2-7 gives the whole variable domain NAGVMQNPRHLVRRRGQEARLRCSPMKGHSHVYWYRQLPEEGLKFMVYLQKENIIDESGMPKERFSAEFPKEGPSILRIQQVVRGDSAAYFCASSGEGLSEQYFGPGTRLTVT.

This clone was seen repeatedly, ten times or more. The chain joins TRBV2 to TRBJ2-1; D may be TRBD1 (6 bases). V lost 3 bases to trimming and J lost 0 bases, with 15 bases between them. The germline V gene encodes CDR1 SNHLY and CDR2 FYNNEI. The CDR3 is 17 residues long. The CDR3 here is CASSDRGPGSSYNEQFF. The CDR3 DNA sequence: TGTGCCAGCAGTGACAGGGGTCCGGGGTCCTCCTACAATGAGCAGTTCTTC.

CDR3: CATSQGSYGYTF. The CDR3 DNA follows: TGTGCCACCTCACAGGGAAGTTACGGCTACACCTTC. The V call is TRBV6-5, the J call TRBJ1-2; TRBD1 is a possible D gene (6 bases). V lost 10 bases and J 8 bases, leaving 17 bases between the germline ends. The CDR3 consists of 12 residues. Germline CDR1 MNHEY, CDR2 SVGAGI.

The chain has TRBV3-1 (or the pseudogene TRBV3-2) and TRBJ2-4; D is ambiguous. Germline lookup yields CDR1 LGHDT and CDR2 YNNKEL (reference sequence). V was clipped by 0 bases and J by 9 bases, with 9 bases between them. CDR3 length equals 13 residues. In nucleotides, the CDR3 is TGTGCCAGCAGCCAAGAATCAAATACCATTCAGTACTTC. Its translation: CASSQESNTIQYF.

This clone was seen once. This chain uses TRBV30 with TRBJ1-4; D unresolved. The CDR3 length is 16 residues. Trimming shortened V by 1 base and J by 0 bases, and 12 bases separated the two germline ends. CDR1 GTSNPN and CDR2 SVGIG come from the germline V gene (reference sequence). In DNA form, the CDR3 reads TGTGCCTGGAGTGGTCTCAGCTCAGCAACTAATGAAAAACTGTTTTTT. Translating gives CAWSGLSSATNEKLFF.

The J gene is TRBJ2-3, the V gene TRBV6-4; maybe TRBD1 (6 bases). Germline CDR1 reads MRHNA; CDR2 reads SNTAGT. This CDR3 has 14 residues. Trimming stripped 4 bases from V and 2 bases from J, with 10 bases between. The CDR3 nucleotides are TGTGCCAGCAGTGCACAGGGTAACACAGATACGCAGTATTTT. Its translation is CASSAQGNTDTQYF.

The chain recombines TRBV5-1 with TRBJ2-7, with TRBD1 identical over 8 bases. The CDR3 loop spans 16 amino acids. With 6 bases clipped from V and 3 bases from J, the junction kept 14 bases outside the gene matches. The germline CDR1 and CDR2 sequences are SGHRS and YFSETQ. CDR3 DNA sequence: TGCGCCAGCACCCTAGGGACAGGCCCTCTAAACTACGAGCAGTACTTC. Protein sequence: CASTLGTGPLNYEQYF.

This rearrangement joins TRBV14 to TRBJ1-2; D unclear. CDR1 SGHDN and CDR2 FVKESK come from the germline V gene. Trimming removed 0 bases at V and 4 bases at J, with 18 bases between. CDR3 length: 17 residues. The CDR3 region has the DNA TGTGCCAGCAGCCAAGAGGTGGGCAGGCGTACGGGCTATGGCTACACCTTC. Translated, it gives CASSQEVGRRTGYGYTF.

The chain carries TRBV18 and TRBJ2-3; D ambiguous. There are 15 residues in the CDR3. V was shortened by 0 bases and J by 5 bases, with 12 bases between the two germline ends. Germline CDR1 and CDR2: KGHSH and LQKENI. The CDR3 DNA reads TGTGCCAGCTCACCACCGTGGGCGGCCGGAGATACGCAGTATTTT. Translation: CASSPPWAAGDTQYF.

The chain uses TRBV5-4 and TRBJ2-2; the D gene is possibly TRBD1 (6 bases). The germline gives CDR1 SGHNT, CDR2 YYREEE (reference sequence). The CDR3 runs 15 residues. Trimming took 4 bases from V and 4 from J, leaving 14 bases between them. The CDR3 loop reads CASSNLQGSTGELFF. CDR3 in DNA: TGTGCCAGCAGCAACTTACAGGGTTCCACCGGGGAGCTGTTTTTT.

By proportion, this clone is medium-sized. The chain is built from TRBV3-1 (or the pseudogene TRBV3-2) and TRBJ2-2, with D perhaps matching TRBD1 (5 bases). This CDR3 has 16 residues. V was clipped by 0 bases and J by 6 bases, with 14 bases between them. Germline CDR1 is LGHDT and CDR2 is YNNKEL (reference sequence). In DNA form, the CDR3 reads TGTGCCAGCAGCCAAGAATCCCAGGTCAGGGCCGGGGAGCTGTTTTTT. Its protein is CASSQESQVRAGELFF.

V and J are TRBV4-3 and TRBJ2-2, with 10 bases matching TRBD2. The CDR3 contains 19 residues. The ends lost 1 base at V and 6 bases at J; junction bases unmatched: 14. Germline CDR1 and CDR2: LGHNA and YSLEER. Here the CDR3 DNA reads TGCGCCAGCAGCCAAGGCCCGAAGACAGCGGGAGGGCAATCCGGGGAGCTGTTTTTT. It specifies CASSQGPKTAGGQSGELFF.

The rearrangement joins TRBV28 to TRBJ1-3; D gene unclear. Germline V CDR1 and CDR2: MDHEN, SYDVKM. The V end lost 3 bases, the J end lost 0 bases, and 6 bases lay between the germline ends. The CDR3 runs to 14 residues. CDR3 sequence: CASSFGVSGNTIYF. In nucleotides, the CDR3 is TGTGCCAGCAGTTTCGGAGTCTCTGGAAACACCATATATTTT.